This passage covers 19 T cell receptor beta chains from one sample sequenced in a study of cytomegalovirus exposure and HLA in healthy donors. PCR primers comprised 60 Vbeta and 13 Jbeta primers. Method: immunoSEQ multiplex PCR; TCRdb's copy keeps in-frame clones and lacks some. Of 110,000 or so clones listed, over 80% were seen once; the top ten hold 6.9%. Sequenced input: PBMCs. The receptors stem from a man between 25 and 39 years old in good health and CMV-seropositive.

Notes on this clone: Other DNA sequences in the sample encode the same CDR3. The rearrangement links TRBV15 to TRBJ1-1, with a possible D match to TRBD1 (6 bases). This CDR3 is 14 amino acids long. CDR1 is LNHNV and CDR2 is YYDKDF in the germline V gene (reference sequence). V shed 1 base and J shed 2 bases, with 8 bases lying between them. The CDR3 loop reads CATSRGTANTEAFF. In DNA form, the CDR3 reads TGTGCCACCAGCAGAGGGACAGCCAACACTGAAGCTTTCTTT.

The chain is built from TRBV9 and TRBJ2-1; tentatively, D is TRBD2 (5 bases). Germline CDR1 and CDR2: SGDLS and YYNGEE. V lost 3 bases to trimming and J lost 0 bases, with 13 bases between them. This CDR3 contains 16 residues. CDR3: CASSARSGSSYNEQFF. DNA of the CDR3: TGTGCCAGCAGCGCCCGTTCGGGGAGCTCCTACAATGAGCAGTTCTTC.

This chain links TRBV5-8 with TRBJ2-7, with TRBD2 matching 14 bases. The V segment lost 4 bases and the J segment 3 bases; nucleotides outside the gene matches: 3. Per the germline V gene, CDR1 is SGHTS and CDR2 is YDEGEE. This CDR3 region has 15 residues. DNA of the CDR3: TGTGCCAGCAGCCGTGGACTAGCGGGGGGCTACGAGCAGTACTTC. Protein sequence: CASSRGLAGGYEQYF.

With respect to this clone: Sequence at one end of the junction differs from germline and may be a read error. The chain combines TRBV7-7 with TRBJ2-5; D perhaps matches TRBD2 (7 bases). CDR3 length: 14 amino acids. Germline CDR1 is SSHAT and CDR2 is FNYEAQ (reference sequence). For the CDR3, the DNA is TGTGCTAGCAGCCCCACGGGGGGCGCAGAGACCCAGTACTTC. Protein product: CASSPTGGAETQYF.

The rearrangement uses TRBV6-6 and TRBJ1-2, with TRBD1 as a possible D gene (6 bases). CDR3 length: 12 amino acids. Germline CDR1 and CDR2: MNHNY and SVGAGI (reference sequence). Trimming shortened V by 2 bases and J by 8 bases, and 9 bases separated the two germline ends. DNA of the CDR3: TGTGCCAGCAGTTACACAGGGTCCGGCTACACCTTC. Encoded protein: CASSYTGSGYTF.

V usage is TRBV29-1 and J usage is TRBJ1-3; D may be TRBD1 (6 bases). The CDR3 is made up of 16 amino acids. Germline V CDR1 and CDR2: SQVTM, ANQGSEA. V shed 2 bases and J shed 0 bases, with 14 bases lying between them. CDR3 sequence reads: CSVERGGQTSGNTIYF. In DNA, the CDR3 is TGCAGCGTTGAACGTGGGGGCCAGACCTCTGGAAACACCATATATTTT. The whole variable domain, filled in from reference TRBV29-1 and TRBJ1-3, reads SAVISQKPSRDICQRGTSLTIQCQVDSQVTMMFWYRQQPGQSLTLIATANQGSEATYESGFVIDKFPISRPNLTFSTLTVSNMSPEDSSIYLCSVERGGQTSGNTIYFGEGSWLTVV.

A note on this clone: The identical CDR3 is also encoded by other nucleotide sequences in the sample. J is TRBJ1-2 and V is TRBV5-1; TRBD1 aligns across 8 bases. The junction had 6 bases not matched to a gene; V was cut back by 4 bases and J by 4 bases. CDR1 is SGHRS, CDR2 YFSETQ, per germline. The CDR3 is made up of 14 amino acids. The CDR3 bases are TGCGCCAGCAGCCCAGGACAGGGCCCCTATGGCTACACCTTC. This translates into CASSPGQGPYGYTF.

The V call is TRBV19, the J call TRBJ2-3; TRBD2 agrees at 11 bases. There are 16 residues in the CDR3. Germline CDR1 and CDR2: LNHDA and SQIVND (reference sequence). With 5 bases clipped from V and 3 bases from J, the junction kept 7 bases outside the gene matches. CDR3 loop: CASSRLAGGGTDTQYF. CDR3 nucleotides: TGTGCCAGTAGTCGGCTAGCGGGGGGCGGTACAGATACGCAGTATTTT.

This rearrangement joins TRBV5-4 to TRBJ2-7; 10 nucleotides align to TRBD1. The CDR3 has 15 residues. Germline CDR1 SGHNT, CDR2 YYREEE (reference sequence). With V trimmed by 4 bases and J by 4 bases, 8 bases remained unmatched. The CDR3 nucleotides are TGTGCCAGCAGCCCGGGGACAGGGGATAGGTACGAGCAGTACTTC. Translation gives CASSPGTGDRYEQYF.

The chain is built from TRBV7-3 and TRBJ2-1; TRBD2 aligns across 9 bases. The CDR3 is 15 residues long. From germline, CDR1 is SGHTA and CDR2 FQGTGA. Trimming cost V 3 bases and J 4 bases; bases outside gene matches: 4. In nucleotides, the CDR3 is TGTGCCAGCAGCTTTAGCGGGGGAGCTTACAATGAGCAGTTCTTC. Its translation is CASSFSGGAYNEQFF.

The rearrangement uses TRBV14 and TRBJ1-6; D is perhaps TRBD1 (5 bases). The germline V gene has CDR1 SGHDN and CDR2 FVKESK. With 1 base removed from V and 1 base from J, the gap between germline ends came to 17 bases. The CDR3 spans 19 residues. The CDR3 DNA follows: TGTGCCAGCAGCCAAGGAGACAGATATGACGGGTCCTATAATTCACCCCTCCACTTT. Protein product: CASSQGDRYDGSYNSPLHF.

This sequence joins TRBV5-6 and TRBJ1-3, with D perhaps matching TRBD1 (6 bases). The CDR3 is 16 amino acids. The V end lost 2 bases, the J end lost 4 bases, and 16 bases lay between the germline ends. Looked up from germline, CDR1 is SGHDT and CDR2 is YYEEEE. The CDR3 DNA sequence: TGTGCCAGCAGCTTCCGGACAGCTACTTCCGGAAACACCATATATTTT. Amino acids: CASSFRTATSGNTIYF.

The rearrangement uses TRBV11-1 and TRBJ1-1; 7 bases are a match to TRBD1. Germline V gene sequence: CDR1 SGHAT, CDR2 FQDESV (reference sequence). There are 15 residues in the CDR3. J lost 6 bases, V lost 0 bases, and 7 bases had no gene match. The CDR3 DNA reads as TGTGCCAGCAGCTTAGCGAACAGGGGTATGGCTGAAGCTTTCTTT. Translated: CASSLANRGMAEAFF.

V usage is TRBV7-9 and J usage is TRBJ2-5; TRBD2 matches at 8 bases. Germline lookup yields CDR1 SEHNR and CDR2 FQNEAQ (reference sequence). Trimming cost V 5 bases and J 5 bases; bases outside gene matches: 7. The CDR3 runs to 14 residues. The CDR3 sequence: CASSPRGGGETQYF. CDR3 DNA sequence: TGTGCCAGCAGCCCCCGGGGGGGAGGCGAGACCCAGTACTTC.

The chain uses TRBV4-2 and TRBJ2-2, with D perhaps matching TRBD1 (6 bases). CDR1 LGHNA and CDR2 YNFKEQ come from the germline V gene. Trimming removed 0 bases from V and 3 bases from J, with 17 bases in between. This CDR3 spans 18 amino acids. The CDR3 DNA sequence: TGTGCCAGCAGCCAAGATAATTCAGGGGTGGGGTACACCGGGGAGCTGTTTTTT. This sequence encodes CASSQDNSGVGYTGELFF.

J is TRBJ2-5 and V is TRBV15; 7 nucleotides line up with TRBD2. Germline CDR1 is LNHNV and CDR2 is YYDKDF (reference sequence). The V segment lost 3 bases and the J segment 2 bases; nucleotides outside the gene matches: 12. The CDR3 has 17 residues. The CDR3 reads CATSRAAGASGQETQYF. The DNA of the CDR3 is TGTGCCACCAGCAGGGCGGCTGGGGCTAGCGGTCAAGAGACCCAGTACTTC.

The rearrangement uses TRBV5-1 and TRBJ1-1; D might be TRBD1 (6 bases). Per germline, CDR1 SGHRS and CDR2 YFSETQ. The CDR3 spans 16 residues. V lost 2 bases and J 3 bases, leaving 17 bases between the germline ends. CDR3 protein: CASSFRDTQGDTEAFF. The CDR3 DNA follows: TGCGCCAGCAGCTTCAGGGACACCCAGGGAGACACTGAAGCTTTCTTT.

This clone showed up just a few times. The rearrangement joins TRBV7-2 to TRBJ2-1, with 12 bases aligning to TRBD2. Trimming removed 6 bases from V and 4 bases from J; junction bases left unmatched: 4. The CDR3 loop spans 15 amino acids. Germline CDR1 SGHTA, CDR2 FQGNSA. The CDR3, as DNA: TGTGCCAGCAGTCCTAGCGGGGGGGCGTACAATGAGCAGTTCTTC. Translation gives CASSPSGGAYNEQFF.

The CDR3 loop is CASSLVGGAEGYTF. CDR3 sequence (DNA): TGTGCCAGCAGCTTGGTTGGGGGCGCCGAGGGCTACACCTTC. The V call is TRBV5-4, the J call TRBJ1-2, with TRBD1 as a possible D gene (6 bases). Germline V gene sequence: CDR1 SGHNT, CDR2 YYREEE (reference sequence). Trimming stripped 0 bases from V and 8 bases from J, with 14 bases between. This CDR3 comprises 14 residues.